Sequencing of this T cell receptor beta chain was carried out in a study of untreated major depressive disorder. Sequenced by immunoSEQ multiplex PCR; TCRdb stores in-frame clones only, minus some. This sample has 20,000 or so clones; 70% to 90% occur once, and the top ten carry around 0.76%. Controls never had mood disorders and self-rated depressive symptoms at 5 or less. Typically around 94% of enriched cells were CD4+. Study-level results: Private clones made up every subject's top five TRBV05-01 clones. A comparatively small sample limits the generalizability of these findings.

Turning to this clone: Its antigen remains unidentified.

Germline assignment: CDR1 SGHRS and CDR2 YFSETQ. This CDR3 has 16 residues. The ends were cut back, 0 bases at V and 0 bases at J, with 13 bases in the middle. This chain links TRBV5-1 with TRBJ2-7, with D perhaps being TRBD1 or TRBD2 (5 bases each). This clonotype was obtained from a woman aged 25 to 45 in good health. The specimen sequenced was CD4+ T cells from PBMCs. The CDR3: CASSLAGAPSSYEQYF. CDR3 DNA sequence: TGCGCCAGCAGCTTGGCCGGGGCTCCAAGCTCCTACGAGCAGTACTTC. The full variable domain, rest sourced from reference TRBV5-1 and TRBJ2-7, is KAGVTQTPRYLIKTRGQQVTLSCSPISGHRSVSWYQQTPGQGLQFLFEYFSETQRNKGNFPGRFSGRQFSNSRSEMNVSTLELGDSALYLCASSLAGAPSSYEQYFGPGTRLTVT.